The 30 T cell receptor beta chains below were found in one sample sequenced in a study of Ad26.COV2.S vaccination and SARS-CoV-2 variants (dated by TCRdb to about 2021). Libraries were prepared through the immunoSEQ multiplex PCR assay. Entries here come from immuneACCESS through TCRdb and include only in-frame sequences with V and J called. Some clones fail to appear in such tables; in the studies checked, an unresolved V gene covers under half of the shortfall, and the cause of the remainder is unknown. The sample table holds approximately 480,000 clones, of which 70% to 90% were seen once. The leading ten clones occupy over 10% of the sample. The treatment or condition label on this specimen signifies: about 20 received Ad26.COV2.S at low or high dose, single or two shots; several received placebo; per-sample allocation not given. Repertoires of vaccine and placebo recipients were sequenced from samples collected on day 63 after the first injection.

The specimen was peripheral blood, collected in a trial of Ad26.COV2.S vaccine versus placebo. Every receptor here comes from a person aged 18-65 years who received the Ad26.COV2.S COVID-19 vaccine or a placebo.

V is TRBV6-2 or TRBV6-3 and J is TRBJ2-7; the D gene is possibly TRBD2 (6 bases). Germline V lookup: CDR1 MNHEY, CDR2 SVGEGT. CDR3 size: 15 residues. Trimming removed 5 bases at V and 3 bases at J, with 17 bases between. This chain's CDR3 is CASSRRRATYYEQYF. The CDR3 bases are TGTGCCAGCAGTCGTCGGAGGGCGACCTACTACGAGCAGTACTTC.

The chain couples TRBV19 to TRBJ2-6; D is perhaps TRBD1 (5 bases). The V gene lost 6 bases and the J gene lost 0 bases, with 15 bases spanning the gap. The CDR3 spans 17 residues. CDR1 LNHDA and CDR2 SQIVND come from the germline V gene (reference sequence). The CDR3 loop reads CASRRDSLFSGANVLTF. Here the CDR3 DNA reads TGTGCCAGTAGGAGAGACAGTCTATTCTCTGGGGCCAACGTCCTGACTTTC.

The chain has TRBV7-3 and TRBJ2-1; 7 bases fit TRBD1. Germline loops: CDR1 SGHTA, CDR2 FQGTGA. The CDR3 loop spans 17 amino acids. V was clipped by 5 bases and J by 9 bases; unmatched bases: 19. CDR3 in DNA: TGTGCCAGCAGCGTCTTCAGAGGGGTTAGGGGGCAGGGTGAGCAGTTCTTC. It yields the protein CASSVFRGVRGQGEQFF.

This chain uses TRBV27 with TRBJ1-2; D not resolved. Trimming took off 10 bases at V and 0 bases at J, with 18 bases between the two ends. The CDR3 is 15 amino acids. From germline, CDR1 is MNHEY and CDR2 SMNVEV (reference sequence). This chain's CDR3 is CATPGLGLTNYGYTF. The CDR3 DNA sequence: TGTGCCACCCCGGGGTTGGGTCTCACTAACTATGGCTACACCTTC.

The rearrangement joins TRBV6-6 to TRBJ1-1; D is perhaps TRBD1 (5 bases). The germline gives CDR1 MNHNY, CDR2 SVGAGI (reference sequence). The CDR3 spans 12 residues. With 6 bases removed from V and 11 bases from J, the gap between germline ends came to 16 bases. DNA for the CDR3: TGTGCCAGCAGCAACGTGGGGACGCGGGCTTTCTTT. It specifies CASSNVGTRAFF.

V usage is TRBV10-3 and J usage is TRBJ2-3, with D possibly matching TRBD1 (5 bases). The CDR3 runs to 17 residues. The V end was cut by 0 bases, the J end by 1 base, with 14 bases between. Germline V gene sequence: CDR1 ENHRY, CDR2 SYGVKD. The CDR3 nucleotides are TGTGCCATCAGTGAGTCGGCTTTGGTGACAGGCACAGATACGCAGTATTTT. It encodes CAISESALVTGTDTQYF.

The rearrangement joins TRBV30 to TRBJ2-3, with TRBD1 as a possible D gene (6 bases). The V and J ends lost 0 bases and 5 bases respectively, with 15 bases between them. CDR3 length equals 15 residues. CDR1 GTSNPN and CDR2 SVGIG come from the germline V gene (reference sequence). CDR3 in DNA: TGTGCCTGGAGTGTTGGGCCCGACAGGCGAGATACGCAGTATTTT. Its protein product is CAWSVGPDRRDTQYF.

For this clone: At the DNA level, this CDR3 is encoded by other sequences in the same sample as well. The J gene is TRBJ1-1, the V gene TRBV27; D possibly corresponds to TRBD1 (5 bases). V dropped 2 bases and J dropped 1 base, with 8 bases sitting between them. The CDR3 is 14 amino acids. The germline CDR1 and CDR2 sequences are MNHEY and SMNVEV (reference sequence). The CDR3 spells CASSLGQGNTEAFF. The CDR3 DNA sequence: TGTGCCAGCAGTTTAGGGCAGGGGAACACTGAAGCTTTCTTT.

This rearrangement joins TRBV19 to TRBJ2-2; TRBD2 matches 10 bases. This CDR3 is built from 17 residues. Germline CDR1 LNHDA, CDR2 SQIVND (reference sequence). V lost 3 bases to trimming and J lost 10 bases; unmatched junction nucleotides: 14. The DNA of the CDR3 is TGTGCCAGTAGTATGAAGAGGGGGAGCGGGAGGGCCGCGGAGCTGTTTTTT. Protein product: CASSMKRGSGRAAELFF.

The table lists this clone with a count of one. The chain employs TRBV19 and TRBJ2-5; either TRBD1 or TRBD2 may supply D (6 bases each). Trimming left V 10 bases short and J 1 base short, with 19 bases between. CDR1 is LNHDA, CDR2 SQIVND, per germline (reference sequence). The CDR3 length is 15 residues. This chain's CDR3 is CATRTTSGAQETQYF. CDR3 bases: TGTGCCACCAGGACTACTTCAGGGGCCCAAGAGACCCAGTACTTC.

The chain carries TRBV19 and TRBJ1-5, with D perhaps TRBD1 (6 bases). CDR1 is LNHDA, CDR2 SQIVND, per germline (reference sequence). The germline V and J ends were trimmed by 6 bases and 2 bases, with 17 bases remaining between them. CDR3 length equals 16 residues. As DNA, the CDR3 is TGTGCCAGTAGGCGGGGGCAGGAAAGGGGCAATCAGCCCCAGCATTTT. Its translation: CASRRGQERGNQPQHF.

The chain has TRBV19 and TRBJ1-1; D is undetermined. This CDR3 contains 13 residues. Trimming stripped 6 bases from V and 8 bases from J, with 16 bases between. CDR1 and CDR2 (germline): LNHDA, SQIVND (reference sequence). DNA of the CDR3: TGTGCCAGTAGCTTCCCCTTGGATGCCGAAGCTTTCTTT. Translating it yields CASSFPLDAEAFF.

The rearrangement links TRBV4-2 to TRBJ2-6; D perhaps matches TRBD1 (6 bases). Germline loops: CDR1 LGHNA, CDR2 YNFKEQ. V lost 6 bases, J lost 0 bases, and 24 bases lay in between. The CDR3 is 20 residues long. CDR3 DNA: TGTGCCAGCAGGCCGGGCGACGGGCGACAGGTCACCTCTGGGGCCAACGTCCTGACTTTC. It specifies CASRPGDGRQVTSGANVLTF.

The chain joins TRBV6-1 to TRBJ1-4; TRBD1 is a possible D gene (5 bases). The CDR3 has 14 amino acids. Germline CDR1 reads MNHNS; CDR2 reads SASEGT. Between the trimmed V and J ends, which lost 3 bases and 4 bases, there was a span of 9 bases. The CDR3 region has the DNA TGTGCCAGCAGTGAGGCAGGGTTTAATGAAAAACTGTTTTTT. Protein: CASSEAGFNEKLFF.

This sequence joins TRBV5-6 and TRBJ2-3, with D perhaps matching TRBD2 (5 bases). Germline assignment: CDR1 SGHDT and CDR2 YYEEEE. This CDR3 comprises 14 residues. Trimming stripped 3 bases from V and 2 bases from J, with 10 bases between. CDR3 region: CASSYTSPTDTQYF. The DNA for the CDR3 is TGTGCCAGCAGCTACACTAGTCCCACAGATACGCAGTATTTT.

The chain has TRBV5-4 and TRBJ2-2; D is undetermined. The CDR3 runs to 13 residues. V was pared by 4 bases and J by 6 bases, with 10 bases between. Per germline, CDR1 SGHNT and CDR2 YYREEE (reference sequence). As DNA, the CDR3 is TGTGCCAGCAGCCCGAAGGGCCCCGGGGAGCTGTTTTTT. This sequence encodes CASSPKGPGELFF.

J is TRBJ1-2 and V is TRBV5-1; D remains unclear. Germline CDR1 is SGHRS and CDR2 is YFSETQ. The CDR3 is 15 residues long. The V end lost 5 bases, the J end lost 4 bases, and 18 bases lay between the germline ends. CDR3 DNA: TGCGCCAGCAGTCCTGAGGGCCGGCCAGTCTATGGCTACACCTTC. This encodes CASSPEGRPVYGYTF. The entire variable domain, with the rest obtained from reference TRBV5-1 and TRBJ1-2, is as follows: KAGVTQTPRYLIKTRGQQVTLSCSPISGHRSVSWYQQTPGQGLQFLFEYFSETQRNKGNFPGRFSGRQFSNSRSEMNVSTLELGDSALYLCASSPEGRPVYGYTFGSGTRLTVV.

The chain employs TRBV6-1 and TRBJ2-1; TRBD1 matches 11 bases. The trim removed 2 bases at V and 11 bases at J, leaving 2 bases unmatched. CDR1 is MNHNS, CDR2 SASEGT, per germline. CDR3 length: 13 residues. CDR3 bases: TGTGCCAGCAGTGAATGGGACAGGGGGAAGCAGTTCTTC. Protein product: CASSEWDRGKQFF.

This clone was recorded many times. The chain uses TRBV5-6 and TRBJ2-3; 8 bases map to TRBD1. The CDR3 extends over 16 amino acids. J was trimmed by 2 bases and V by 4 bases; bases with no gene match: 9. In germline, CDR1 is SGHDT, CDR2 YYEEEE. The CDR3 reads CASSVLRDRSTDTQYF. CDR3 DNA: TGTGCCAGCAGCGTTCTCCGGGACAGGTCCACAGATACGCAGTATTTT.

This CDR3 is CASSTSQGYEQYF. The CDR3 DNA reads TGTGCCAGTAGTACCTCGCAGGGTTACGAGCAGTACTTC. This chain uses TRBV19 with TRBJ2-7; the D gene is possibly TRBD1 (5 bases). The CDR3 is made up of 13 amino acids. Germline V gene data show CDR1 as LNHDA and CDR2 as SQIVND (reference sequence). V lost 4 bases to trimming and J lost 4 bases, with 11 bases between them.

The chain joins TRBV7-2 to TRBJ1-1; 7 bases line up with TRBD1. J was trimmed by 4 bases and V by 5 bases; bases with no gene match: 10. This CDR3 contains 15 residues. Germline V lookup: CDR1 SGHTA, CDR2 FQGNSA. The DNA of the CDR3 is TGTGCCAGCAGCCCCAGACAGGGAGGGAGCACTGAAGCTTTCTTT. Translated, it gives CASSPRQGGSTEAFF. Looking up the rest from reference TRBV7-2 and TRBJ1-1 gives the full variable domain: GAGVSQSPSNKVTEKGKDVELRCDPISGHTALYWYRQSLGQGLEFLIYFQGNSAPDKSGLPSDRFSAERTGGSVSTLTIQRTQQEDSAVYLCASSPRQGGSTEAFFGQGTRLTVV.

This rearrangement joins TRBV3-1 (or the pseudogene TRBV3-2) to TRBJ2-7, with D tentatively TRBD1 or TRBD2 (7 bases each). The length of the CDR3 is 15 residues. Trimming took off 2 bases at V and 6 bases at J, with 17 bases between the two ends. Per germline, CDR1 LGHDT and CDR2 YNNKEL (reference sequence). The CDR3 region has the DNA TGTGCCAGCAGCCAAAGACCAGGGGGGGCGGCCGAGCAGTACTTC. The encoded protein is CASSQRPGGAAEQYF.

The chain couples TRBV19 to TRBJ1-1; D gene unclear. The V gene's germline CDR1 is LNHDA and CDR2 SQIVND (reference sequence). V was pared by 2 bases and J by 5 bases, with 9 bases between. This CDR3 comprises 13 residues. The CDR3 loop reads CASSIFEGTEAFF. The DNA for the CDR3 is TGTGCCAGTAGTATATTCGAGGGAACTGAAGCTTTCTTT.

The genes are TRBV14 and TRBJ1-6; D ambiguous. Germline CDR1 reads SGHDN; CDR2 reads FVKESK. The CDR3 is made up of 13 amino acids. Trimming shortened V by 7 bases and J by 9 bases, and 13 bases separated the two germline ends. CDR3 residues: CASNSAGGSPLHF. The CDR3 DNA sequence: TGTGCCAGCAATTCGGCAGGAGGTTCACCCCTCCACTTT.

This clone was seen at least ten times. V is TRBV4-2 and J is TRBJ1-2; no clear D gene. Germline V lookup: CDR1 LGHNA, CDR2 YNFKEQ. Trimming cost V 2 bases and J 6 bases, with 13 bases left between them. CDR3 size: 14 residues. The CDR3, as DNA: TGTGCCAGCAGCCAAAGGCAAGGCGGAGATGGCTACACCTTC. Residues: CASSQRQGGDGYTF.

This clone came up once. The chain recombines TRBV6-5 with TRBJ2-7, with TRBD2 matching 11 bases. The length of the CDR3 is 14 residues. CDR1 MNHEY and CDR2 SVGAGI come from the germline V gene. V was clipped by 6 bases and J by 6 bases; unmatched bases: 7. In DNA, the CDR3 is TGTGCCAGCAGCGAGACTAGCGGGATCGCCGAGCAGTACTTC. It translates to CASSETSGIAEQYF.

The chain employs TRBV3-1 (or the pseudogene TRBV3-2) and TRBJ2-7; D is unresolved. V was cut by 0 bases and J by 3 bases, with 12 bases left in between. Germline CDR1 and CDR2: LGHDT and YNNKEL (reference sequence). This CDR3 spans 15 amino acids. The CDR3 region has the DNA TGTGCCAGCAGCCAAGAGATCGGCGCCCGCTACGAGCAGTACTTC. This translates into CASSQEIGARYEQYF.

This chain uses TRBV15 with TRBJ2-3, with D uncertain. Trimming left V 6 bases short and J 1 base short, with 11 bases between. Looked up from germline, CDR1 is LNHNV and CDR2 is YYDKDF (reference sequence). The CDR3 contains 14 residues. The CDR3 DNA is TGTGCCACCAGGGACGGTTTAGGCACAGATACGCAGTATTTT. It translates to CATRDGLGTDTQYF.

This sequence joins TRBV19 and TRBJ2-2, with D possibly matching TRBD2 (6 bases). In germline, CDR1 is LNHDA, CDR2 SQIVND (reference sequence). The CDR3 spans 14 residues. Trimming cost V 5 bases and J 5 bases, with 12 bases left between them. The CDR3 sequence: CASSPLRETGELFF. CDR3 nucleotides: TGTGCCAGTAGTCCCCTCCGGGAGACCGGGGAGCTGTTTTTT. The full variable domain, rest sourced from reference TRBV19 and TRBJ2-2, is DGGITQSPKYLFRKEGQNVTLSCEQNLNHDAMYWYRQDPGQGLRLIYYSQIVNDFQKGDIAEGYSVSREKKESFPLTVTSAQKNPTAFYLCASSPLRETGELFFGEGSRLTVL.

The gene calls are TRBV30 and TRBJ2-1, with a tentative D call TRBD2 (6 bases). Per the germline V gene, CDR1 is GTSNPN and CDR2 is SVGIG (reference sequence). This CDR3 contains 14 residues. V lost 4 bases and J 8 bases, leaving 18 bases between the germline ends. The CDR3 sequence: CAWTLRSGGDEQFF. Here the CDR3 DNA reads TGTGCCTGGACGTTAAGGTCGGGCGGGGATGAGCAGTTCTTC. Based on the CDR3 plus reference TRBV30 and TRBJ2-1, the full variable domain is SQTIHQWPATLVQPVGSPLSLECTVEGTSNPNLYWYRQAAGRGLQLLFYSVGIGQISSEVPQNLSASRPQDRQFILSSKKLLLSDSGFYLCAWTLRSGGDEQFFGPGTRLTVL.